Below are 17 T cell receptor beta chains sequenced from a single sample in a study of T cell responses to AZD1222 COVID-19 vaccine. Here immunoSEQ multiplex PCR was the method, and the copy in TCRdb shows in-frame clones only, minus some. This sample has 40,000 to 55,000 clones, with approximately 86% found just once. The sequences come from peripheral blood, collected 28 days after the second AZD1222 dose. Every receptor here comes from an adult who received the AZD1222 COVID-19 vaccine.

The genes are TRBV9 and TRBJ2-1, with 7 bases aligning to TRBD2. Trimming removed 4 bases from V and 9 bases from J; junction bases left unmatched: 7. The CDR3 sequence is 13 residues long. CDR1 and CDR2 from the germline V gene are SGDLS and YYNGEE. This CDR3 is CASSQTGRGEQFF. The CDR3 coding sequence is TGTGCCAGCAGCCAGACGGGGAGGGGTGAGCAGTTCTTC.

The chain couples TRBV3-1 (or the pseudogene TRBV3-2) to TRBJ2-1, with a tentative D call TRBD2 (6 bases). The germline CDR1 and CDR2 sequences are LGHDT and YNNKEL (reference sequence). Trimming cost V 3 bases and J 6 bases, with 9 bases left between them. The CDR3 consists of 13 residues. CDR3 sequence (DNA): TGTGCCAGCAGCCACGCTAGCGTCAATGAGCAGTTCTTC. As protein: CASSHASVNEQFF.

The chain joins TRBV7-2 to TRBJ2-1; TRBD1 agrees at 8 bases. The CDR3 runs to 19 residues. J was trimmed by 3 bases and V by 1 base; bases with no gene match: 14. In germline, CDR1 is SGHTA, CDR2 FQGNSA. In DNA form, the CDR3 reads TGTGCCAGCAGCTTAGTTGTTGTGGCTGGACAGGGTAGCTACAATGAGCAGTTCTTC. Translated, it gives CASSLVVVAGQGSYNEQFF.

This clone has just one count. V gene TRBV5-8 combines with J gene TRBJ1-1, with 8 bases aligning to TRBD1. The V and J ends lost 1 base and 1 base, in that order; junction bases with no gene match: 0. Germline V gene sequence: CDR1 SGHTS, CDR2 YDEGEE. The CDR3 loop spans 14 amino acids. The CDR3: CASSLTGGNTEAFF. CDR3 nucleotides: TGTGCCAGCAGCTTGACAGGGGGGAACACTGAAGCTTTCTTT.

This clone occurred a few times. J is TRBJ2-1 and V is TRBV5-1; 8 positions agree with TRBD2. Looked up from germline, CDR1 is SGHRS and CDR2 is YFSETQ. J lost 5 bases, V lost 4 bases, and 14 bases had no gene match. This CDR3 is 17 amino acids long. The CDR3 coding sequence is TGCGCCAGCAGCACGTTGCTCACGGGAGGGAGGAACAATGAGCAGTTCTTC. Encoded protein: CASSTLLTGGRNNEQFF.

The chain combines TRBV27 with TRBJ1-5; D remains ambiguous. Trimming removed 6 bases from V and 1 base from J, with 13 bases in between. This CDR3 contains 15 residues. Germline CDR1 and CDR2: MNHEY and SMNVEV (reference sequence). CDR3 sequence reads: CASRSLSVSNQPQHF. Written as DNA, the CDR3 is TGTGCCAGCAGGTCCCTCTCCGTAAGCAATCAGCCCCAGCATTTT.

For the CDR3, the DNA is TGTGCCAGCTCACCCTCCAGGGACGATACGCAGTATTTT. Translating gives CASSPSRDDTQYF. The chain employs TRBV18 and TRBJ2-3; D may match TRBD1 or TRBD2 (5 bases each). The CDR3 has 13 residues. Trimming pared 3 bases from V and 6 bases from J, leaving 10 bases between. CDR1 and CDR2 from the germline V gene are KGHSH and LQKENI.

CDR3 protein: CASSRGTGDFYEQYF. CDR3 DNA: TGCGCCAGCAGCCGGGGAACGGGAGATTTCTACGAGCAGTACTTC. The chain combines TRBV5-1 with TRBJ2-7; possibly TRBD2 for D (6 bases). Per the germline V gene, CDR1 is SGHRS and CDR2 is YFSETQ. This CDR3 is built from 15 residues. Trimming shortened V by 4 bases and J by 3 bases, and 17 bases separated the two germline ends.

The chain uses TRBV9 and TRBJ2-7, with D possibly being TRBD2 (5 bases). V was shortened by 2 bases and J by 1 base, with 10 bases between the two germline ends. Germline V gene lookup returns CDR1 SGDLS and CDR2 YYNGEE. This CDR3 region has 14 residues. CDR3 bases: TGTGCCAGCAGCGTCCGCTGGGAGTCCTACGAGCAGTACTTC. This encodes CASSVRWESYEQYF.

The chain has TRBV7-9 and TRBJ2-1; D possibly corresponds to TRBD2 (6 bases). Between the trimmed V and J ends, which lost 3 bases and 1 base, there was a span of 22 bases. The germline CDR1 and CDR2 sequences are SEHNR and FQNEAQ (reference sequence). The CDR3 is 19 amino acids. The CDR3 reads CASSFSAGFTGGSYNEQFF. The CDR3, as DNA: TGTGCCAGCAGCTTTTCCGCAGGGTTTACAGGAGGGTCCTACAATGAGCAGTTCTTC.

J is TRBJ2-3 and V is TRBV25-1; D is unclear. The CDR3 is made up of 11 amino acids. The ends were cut back, 0 bases at V and 6 bases at J, with 1 base in the middle. Germline CDR1 is MGHDK and CDR2 is SYGVNS. The CDR3 loop is CASSEYDTQYF. CDR3 coding DNA: TGTGCCAGCAGTGAATACGATACGCAGTATTTT.

The chain combines TRBV6-5 with TRBJ2-7; no firm D call. Trimming took 7 bases from V and 6 from J, leaving 10 bases between them. CDR3 size: 11 residues. Germline assignment: CDR1 MNHEY and CDR2 SVGAGI. The CDR3 DNA sequence: TGTGCCAGCACCCAAGGACCCGAGCAGTACTTC. The encoded protein is CASTQGPEQYF.

The V call is TRBV5-5, the J call TRBJ2-1, with D perhaps TRBD1 (5 bases). CDR1 is SGHKS and CDR2 is YYEKEE in the germline V gene (reference sequence). This CDR3 region has 14 residues. V gave up 0 bases and J gave up 6 bases, with 10 bases separating them. The CDR3 region has the DNA TGTGCCAGCAGCTTGGGACAGCTGGGCAATGAGCAGTTCTTC. This gives the protein CASSLGQLGNEQFF.

The V gene is TRBV10-3, the J gene TRBJ2-5; a weak D match, TRBD2 (6 bases). The CDR3 has 13 amino acids. Germline V lookup: CDR1 ENHRY, CDR2 SYGVKD. Trimming shortened V by 10 bases and J by 4 bases, and 16 bases separated the two germline ends. The CDR3 coding sequence is TGTGCCACCCTAAACTGGGGAGGAGAGACCCAGTACTTC. Translation gives CATLNWGGETQYF.

This chain joins TRBV28 and TRBJ1-5, with TRBD1 identical over 10 bases. The germline CDR1 and CDR2 sequences are MDHEN and SYDVKM. J lost 0 bases, V lost 6 bases, and 2 bases had no gene match. The CDR3 contains 15 residues. CDR3 protein: CASRGTGVSNQPQHF. DNA for the CDR3: TGTGCCAGCAGGGGGACAGGGGTTAGCAATCAGCCCCAGCATTTT.

The V call is TRBV12-5, the J call TRBJ2-7; a possible D gene is TRBD2 (5 bases). This CDR3 has 13 amino acids. Trimming cost V 6 bases and J 6 bases, with 15 bases left between them. The germline V gene encodes CDR1 LGHNT and CDR2 FRNRAP. The CDR3 is CASGLSEGTEQYF. CDR3 nucleotide sequence: TGTGCTAGTGGATTATCCGAGGGTACCGAGCAGTACTTC.

The CDR3 spells CASSLWSLAGAGEQYF. As DNA, the CDR3 is TGTGCCAGCAGCTTATGGTCACTAGCGGGAGCAGGGGAGCAGTACTTC. The chain recombines TRBV7-3 with TRBJ2-7; 11 nucleotides agree with TRBD2. The CDR3 is made up of 16 amino acids. With 2 bases clipped from V and 7 bases from J, the junction kept 10 bases outside the gene matches. The V gene's germline CDR1 is SGHTA and CDR2 FQGTGA.